Below, 26 T cell receptor beta chains from the same sample are listed, as sequenced in a study of T cell responses to AZD1222 COVID-19 vaccine. Produced via immunoSEQ multiplex PCR; TCRdb's table is partial and in-frame only. Seen here are roughly 150,000 clones, roughly nine tenths observed once, and the top ten hold 6.9%. The source material was peripheral blood, sampled on day 0 of AZD1222 vaccination. These receptors came from an adult in good health.

This sequence joins TRBV2 and TRBJ1-2; 7 bases align to TRBD1. The junction had 5 bases not matched to a gene; V was cut back by 5 bases and J by 8 bases. The V gene's germline CDR1 is SNHLY and CDR2 FYNNEI. The CDR3 extends over 12 amino acids. The CDR3 DNA is TGTGCCAGCAGTTCCCGACAGGGCGGCTACACCTTC. Encoded protein: CASSSRQGGYTF.

The genes are TRBV5-5 and TRBJ2-7, with a weak D call TRBD1 (6 bases). V lost 4 bases and J lost 9, with 20 bases in between. CDR1 is SGHKS, CDR2 YYEKEE, per germline (reference sequence). CDR3 size: 14 residues. The CDR3 region has the DNA TGTGCCAGCAGCCCAAACCAGGGGAGTGGTGTGCAGTACGTC. Encoded protein: CASSPNQGSGVQYV.

This clone was detected a few times. V gene TRBV7-2 combines with J gene TRBJ2-2; 9 bases fit TRBD1. V was clipped by 5 bases and J by 6 bases; unmatched bases: 7. From germline, CDR1 is SGHTA and CDR2 FQGNSA. The CDR3 covers 15 residues. The CDR3 nucleotides are TGTGCCAGCAGCCCGTCCCGGGACAGGGCCGGGGAGCTGTTTTTT. Translated: CASSPSRDRAGELFF.

CDR3 DNA sequence: TGTGCCAGTAGGGGGCGCGGACAGCCCCAGCATTTT. The encoded protein is CASRGRGQPQHF. The gene calls are TRBV12-3 or TRBV12-4 and TRBJ1-5; 7 bases match TRBD1. J gave up 7 bases and V 9 bases, and 6 bases lay outside the gene matches. The CDR3 runs 12 residues.

This sequence joins TRBV4-1 and TRBJ2-7; no clear D gene. The CDR3 extends over 13 amino acids. Trimming pared 1 base from V and 0 bases from J, leaving 4 bases between. Germline V lookup: CDR1 MGHRA, CDR2 YSYEKL. CDR3 region: CASSQGVSYEQYV. Here the CDR3 DNA reads TGCGCCAGCAGCCAAGGGGTCTCCTACGAGCAGTACGTC.

CDR3 loop: CASSSRVGRPEAFF. The DNA for the CDR3 is TGTGCCAGCAGCTCCCGTGTCGGGAGGCCCGAAGCTTTCTTT. V usage is TRBV7-6 and J usage is TRBJ1-1, with D unresolved. This CDR3 contains 14 residues. Germline V gives CDR1 SGHVS, CDR2 FNYEAQ. V was trimmed by 4 bases and J by 8 bases, leaving 17 bases between them. Combining the CDR3 with reference TRBV7-6 and TRBJ1-1 gives the whole variable domain GAGVSQSPRYKVTKRGQDVALRCDPISGHVSLYWYRQALGQGPEFLTYFNYEAQQDKSGLPNDRFSAERPEGSISTLTIQRTEQRDSAMYRCASSSRVGRPEAFFGQGTRLTVV.

The chain couples TRBV7-2 to TRBJ2-2; D is ambiguous. The germline V and J ends were trimmed by 1 base and 0 bases, with 6 bases remaining between them. Germline loops: CDR1 SGHTA, CDR2 FQGNSA. The CDR3 has 15 residues. CDR3 nucleotide sequence: TGTGCCAGCAGCTTAGGACTTTCGAACACCGGGGAGCTGTTTTTT. This translates into CASSLGLSNTGELFF.

The chain has TRBV7-2 and TRBJ1-1; the match to TRBD1 covers 9 bases. Germline assignment: CDR1 SGHTA and CDR2 FQGNSA. The CDR3 is 16 amino acids. V dropped 2 bases and J dropped 4; count of bases not matched to a gene: 8. CDR3 loop: CASSLIGQGRGTEAFF. CDR3 in DNA: TGTGCCAGCAGCTTAATAGGACAGGGGAGGGGCACTGAAGCTTTCTTT. The whole variable domain, remainder taken from reference TRBV7-2 and TRBJ1-1, is GAGVSQSPSNKVTEKGKDVELRCDPISGHTALYWYRQSLGQGLEFLIYFQGNSAPDKSGLPSDRFSAERTGGSVSTLTIQRTQQEDSAVYLCASSLIGQGRGTEAFFGQGTRLTVV.

This clone was seen a single time. This sequence joins TRBV2 and TRBJ1-5; TRBD1 might be the D (5 bases). V shed 6 bases and J shed 3 bases, with 15 bases lying between them. The length of the CDR3 is 15 residues. CDR1 is SNHLY, CDR2 FYNNEI, per germline. CDR3 coding DNA: TGTGCCAGCAGGGTACAGGAGGGTATCAATCAGCCCCAGCATTTT. Its translation: CASRVQEGINQPQHF.

The chain combines TRBV1 with TRBJ2-7; TRBD1 reflects the table's D call only, with no check against the DNA. TRBV1 is termed a pseudogene. CDR3 size: 14 residues. In DNA form, the CDR3 reads TGCACCAGCAGCCATCCGGACAGACCCTACGAGCAGTACGTC. This codes for CTSSHPDRPYEQYV.

This chain uses TRBV4-3 with TRBJ2-2, with D perhaps matching TRBD2 (5 bases). V was trimmed by 0 bases and J by 3 bases, leaving 11 bases between them. CDR1 and CDR2 from the germline V gene are LGHNA and YSLEER. This CDR3 spans 16 amino acids. The CDR3 sequence: CASSQDVGDHTGELFF. The CDR3 DNA reads as TGCGCCAGCAGCCAAGACGTCGGGGATCACACCGGGGAGCTGTTTTTT.

This clone showed up just once. The chain combines TRBV7-9 with TRBJ2-2, with 7 bases that match TRBD2. After removal of 1 base from V and 1 base from J, the junction contained 3 bases not matched to a gene. Germline V gene sequence: CDR1 SEHNR, CDR2 FQNEAQ (reference sequence). The CDR3 totals 16 residues. In DNA, the CDR3 is TGTGCCAGCAGCTTAGTGGCGGGGGAGAACACCGGGGAGCTGTTTTTT. Translation: CASSLVAGENTGELFF.

This sequence joins TRBV27 and TRBJ1-5; D gene unclear. Trimming removed 5 bases from V and 7 bases from J, with 12 bases in between. The CDR3 extends over 13 amino acids. The germline CDR1 and CDR2 sequences are MNHEY and SMNVEV (reference sequence). The CDR3: CASSPTRNQPQHF. CDR3 nucleotides: TGTGCCAGCAGTCCTACTCGGAACCAGCCCCAGCATTTT.

This clone came up once. The gene calls are TRBV9 and TRBJ2-1, with TRBD1 matching 7 bases. After removal of 4 bases from V and 10 bases from J, the junction contained 11 bases not matched to a gene. Germline V gene sequence: CDR1 SGDLS, CDR2 YYNGEE. CDR3 length: 14 amino acids. The CDR3 sequence: CASSPEVRGGEQFF. In DNA form, the CDR3 reads TGTGCCAGCAGCCCAGAGGTGCGAGGGGGCGAGCAGTTCTTC. The whole variable domain, remainder taken from reference TRBV9 and TRBJ2-1, is DSGVTQTPKHLITATGQRVTLRCSPRSGDLSVYWYQQSLDQGLQFLIQYYNGEERAKGNILERFSAQQFPDLHSELNLSSLELGDSALYFCASSPEVRGGEQFFGPGTRLTVL.

This chain connects TRBV19 to TRBJ1-5, with D possibly matching TRBD1 (5 bases). V was trimmed by 7 bases and J by 3 bases, leaving 16 bases between them. CDR3 length equals 15 residues. Germline V gene data show CDR1 as LNHDA and CDR2 as SQIVND (reference sequence). The CDR3 coding sequence is TGTGCCAGTACCCCGTTAGGGACGACCAATCAGCCCCAGCATTTT. Amino acids: CASTPLGTTNQPQHF.

The CDR3 bases are TGTGCCAGCAGCCCCCTCGGGGTGGGTCAGCCCCAGCATTTT. Its protein is CASSPLGVGQPQHF. The genes are TRBV11-2 and TRBJ1-5; D not resolved. Looked up from germline, CDR1 is SGHAT and CDR2 is FQNNGV. V was cut by 5 bases and J by 6 bases, with 14 bases left in between. This CDR3 has 14 residues.

The chain recombines TRBV3-1 (or the pseudogene TRBV3-2) with TRBJ2-5, with 7 positions matching TRBD1. The J segment lost 5 bases and the V segment lost 0 bases, leaving 9 bases of the junction unmatched. Germline CDR1 and CDR2: LGHDT and YNNKEL (reference sequence). The CDR3 loop spans 16 amino acids. CDR3 loop: CASSQDRQGLKETQYF. The CDR3 DNA reads TGTGCCAGCAGCCAAGATAGACAGGGTTTGAAGGAGACCCAGTACTTC.

The chain uses TRBV28 and TRBJ2-4; possibly TRBD1 or TRBD2 for D (5 bases each). The CDR3 runs 12 residues. The V and J ends lost 9 bases and 10 bases respectively, with 16 bases between them. Per the germline V gene, CDR1 is MDHEN and CDR2 is SYDVKM. CDR3 protein: CASTGAQFIQYF. The CDR3 DNA is TGTGCCAGTACCGGGGCCCAGTTTATTCAGTACTTC.

This clone showed up just once. The chain joins TRBV20-1 to TRBJ2-7; D call uncertain. There are 11 residues in the CDR3. The germline V gene has CDR1 DFQATT and CDR2 SNEGSKA (reference sequence). Trimming shortened V by 6 bases and J by 3 bases, and 9 bases separated the two germline ends. CDR3 region: CSAPILYEQYF. CDR3 in DNA: TGCAGTGCCCCGATCCTCTACGAGCAGTACTTC.

This chain links TRBV6-5 with TRBJ1-4; no clear D. CDR3 length equals 15 residues. Per the germline V gene, CDR1 is MNHEY and CDR2 is SVGAGI. Trimming pared 6 bases from V and 0 bases from J, leaving 11 bases between. As DNA, the CDR3 is TGTGCCAGCAGGCCCCAGGATACAACTAATGAAAAACTGTTTTTT. Its protein product is CASRPQDTTNEKLFF.

The chain employs TRBV7-2 and TRBJ2-7; D is perhaps TRBD1 or TRBD2 (5 bases each). The germline CDR1 and CDR2 sequences are SGHTA and FQGNSA. This CDR3 contains 15 residues. Trimming left V 0 bases short and J 4 bases short, with 13 bases between. CDR3 DNA: TGTGCCAGCAGCTTAGCGGGGGTCCGAACTTACGAGCAGTACTTC. Amino acids: CASSLAGVRTYEQYF.

This chain uses TRBV3-1 (or the pseudogene TRBV3-2) with TRBJ2-5, with D unresolved. Trimming took off 0 bases at V and 7 bases at J, with 15 bases between the two ends. CDR1 LGHDT and CDR2 YNNKEL come from the germline V gene (reference sequence). The CDR3 runs to 15 residues. The CDR3 region has the DNA TGTGCCAGCAGCCAAGATACGGTCCCCAAGAGGACCCAGTACTTC. The encoded protein is CASSQDTVPKRTQYF.

The V gene is TRBV5-4, the J gene TRBJ2-1, with D possibly being TRBD1 (6 bases). CDR1 is SGHNT and CDR2 is YYREEE in the germline V gene (reference sequence). V lost 5 bases to trimming and J lost 5 bases, with 11 bases between them. The CDR3 extends over 13 amino acids. Here the CDR3 reads CASSLRGNNEQFF. The CDR3 coding sequence is TGTGCCAGCAGTCTTAGGGGGAACAATGAGCAGTTCTTC.

The rearrangement uses TRBV3-1 (or the pseudogene TRBV3-2) and TRBJ2-5, with D perhaps TRBD1 (6 bases). The V gene's germline CDR1 is LGHDT and CDR2 YNNKEL (reference sequence). There are 15 residues in the CDR3. V gave up 0 bases and J gave up 5 bases, with 13 bases separating them. CDR3 bases: TGTGCCAGCAGCCAAGATCGGACAGTCCGGGAGACCCAGTACTTC. The encoded protein is CASSQDRTVRETQYF.

The rearrangement joins TRBV21-1 to TRBJ1-6; the D call in the table, TRBD1, was not verified against the DNA. TRBV21-1 is designated a pseudogene. The CDR3 covers 16 residues. Here the CDR3 DNA reads TGTGCCAGCAGCAATCTCAGCCGGACAGGGGGTATGTGCTCTGACTTT. Protein sequence: CASSNLSRTGGMCSDF.

The gene calls are TRBV5-4 and TRBJ2-5; 7 bases agree with TRBD1. J was trimmed by 1 base and V by 3 bases; bases with no gene match: 3. This CDR3 has 14 residues. CDR1 is SGHNT and CDR2 is YYREEE in the germline V gene (reference sequence). The CDR3 sequence is CASSSTGAQETQYF. The CDR3 nucleotides are TGTGCCAGCAGCTCCACAGGGGCCCAAGAGACCCAGTACTTC.